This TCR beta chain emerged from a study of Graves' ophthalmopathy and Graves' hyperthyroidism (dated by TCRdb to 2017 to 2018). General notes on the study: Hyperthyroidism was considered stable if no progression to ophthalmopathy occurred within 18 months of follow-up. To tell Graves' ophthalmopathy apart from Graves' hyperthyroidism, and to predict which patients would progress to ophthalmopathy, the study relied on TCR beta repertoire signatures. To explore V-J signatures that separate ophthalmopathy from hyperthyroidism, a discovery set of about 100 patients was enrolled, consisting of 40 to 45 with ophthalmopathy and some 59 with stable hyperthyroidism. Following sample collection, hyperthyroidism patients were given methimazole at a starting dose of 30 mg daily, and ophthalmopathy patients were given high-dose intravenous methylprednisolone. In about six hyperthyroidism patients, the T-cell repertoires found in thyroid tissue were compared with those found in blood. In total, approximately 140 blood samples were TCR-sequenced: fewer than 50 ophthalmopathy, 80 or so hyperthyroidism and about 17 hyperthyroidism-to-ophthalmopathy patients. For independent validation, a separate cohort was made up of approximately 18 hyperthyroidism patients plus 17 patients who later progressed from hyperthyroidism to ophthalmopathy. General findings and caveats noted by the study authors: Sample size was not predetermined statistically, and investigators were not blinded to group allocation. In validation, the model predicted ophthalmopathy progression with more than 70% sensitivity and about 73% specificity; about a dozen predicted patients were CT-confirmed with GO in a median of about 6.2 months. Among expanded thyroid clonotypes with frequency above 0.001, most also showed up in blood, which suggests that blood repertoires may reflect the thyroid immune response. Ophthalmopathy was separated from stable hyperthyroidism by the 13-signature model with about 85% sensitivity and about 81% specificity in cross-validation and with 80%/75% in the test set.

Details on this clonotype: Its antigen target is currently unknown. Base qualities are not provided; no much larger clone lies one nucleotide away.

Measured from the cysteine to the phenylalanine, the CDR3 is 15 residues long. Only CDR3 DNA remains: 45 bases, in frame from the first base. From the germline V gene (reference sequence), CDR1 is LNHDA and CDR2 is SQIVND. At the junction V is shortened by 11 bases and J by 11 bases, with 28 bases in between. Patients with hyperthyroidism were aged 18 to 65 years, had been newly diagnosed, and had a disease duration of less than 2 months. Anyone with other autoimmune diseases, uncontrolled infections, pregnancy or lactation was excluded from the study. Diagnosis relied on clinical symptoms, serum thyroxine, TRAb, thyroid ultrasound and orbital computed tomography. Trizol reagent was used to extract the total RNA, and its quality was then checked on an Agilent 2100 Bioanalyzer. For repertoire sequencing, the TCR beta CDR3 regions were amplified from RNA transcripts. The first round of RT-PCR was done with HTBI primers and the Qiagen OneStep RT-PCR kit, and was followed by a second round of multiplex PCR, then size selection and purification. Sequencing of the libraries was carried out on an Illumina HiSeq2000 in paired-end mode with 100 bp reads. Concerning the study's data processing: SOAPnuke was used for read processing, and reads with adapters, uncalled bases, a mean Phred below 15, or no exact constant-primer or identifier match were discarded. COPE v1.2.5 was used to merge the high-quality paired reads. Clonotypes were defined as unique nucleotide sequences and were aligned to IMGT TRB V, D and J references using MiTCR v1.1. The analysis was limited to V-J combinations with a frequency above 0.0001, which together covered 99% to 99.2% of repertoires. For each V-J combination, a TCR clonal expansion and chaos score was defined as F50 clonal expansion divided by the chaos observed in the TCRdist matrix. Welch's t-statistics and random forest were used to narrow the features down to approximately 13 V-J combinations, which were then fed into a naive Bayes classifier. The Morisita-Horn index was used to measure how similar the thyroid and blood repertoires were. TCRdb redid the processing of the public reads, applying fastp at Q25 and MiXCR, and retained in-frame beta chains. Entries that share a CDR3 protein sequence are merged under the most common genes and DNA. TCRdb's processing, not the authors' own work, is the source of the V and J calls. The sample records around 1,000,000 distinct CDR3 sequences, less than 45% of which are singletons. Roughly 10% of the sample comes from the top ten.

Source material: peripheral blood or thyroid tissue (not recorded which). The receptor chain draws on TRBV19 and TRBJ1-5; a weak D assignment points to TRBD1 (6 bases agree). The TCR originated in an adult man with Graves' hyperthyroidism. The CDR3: CAWSARDTVLKAQHF. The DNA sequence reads TGTGCCTGGAGCGCCAGGGACACCGTTTTAAAAGCCCAGCATTTT.